What follows are 24 T cell receptor beta chains derived from one specimen sequenced in a study of T cells in Graves' hyperthyroidism and ophthalmopathy. Amplified TCR beta CDR3 regions came from RNA transcripts. HTBI primers were employed in a first-round RT-PCR of the TCR CDR3. TCRdb used MiXCR to reprocess the multiplex PCR reads, holding one entry per CDR3 protein. The table records approximately 560,000 distinct CDR3 sequences, about 15% of them present only once. Material: blood. Receptors originate from a woman in her 30s with Graves' hyperthyroidism.

The table lists this clonotype with many counts. The J gene is TRBJ1-2, the V gene TRBV30; weak D call: TRBD1 (5 bases). Trimming shortened V by 2 bases and J by 2 bases, and 18 bases separated the two germline ends. Germline V gene lookup returns CDR1 GTSNPN and CDR2 SVGIG (reference sequence). The CDR3 has 16 residues. CDR3 sequence: CAWSPARRQRNYGYTF. CDR3 bases: TGTGCCTGGAGTCCCGCTAGAAGACAGCGGAACTATGGCTACACCTTC.

In DNA, the CDR3 is TGTGCCAGCAGCGCATCGACTAGCGGGATCTACAATGAGCAGTTCTTC. It translates to CASSASTSGIYNEQFF. The rearrangement links TRBV9 to TRBJ2-1; TRBD2 aligns across 11 bases. The V gene's germline CDR1 is SGDLS and CDR2 YYNGEE. After removal of 3 bases from V and 3 bases from J, the junction contained 5 bases not matched to a gene. The CDR3 has 16 residues.

This clonotype has only a few counts. The chain recombines TRBV29-1 with TRBJ2-7; D is unresolved. The CDR3 has 12 amino acids. Germline CDR1 is SQVTM and CDR2 is ANQGSEA. Trimming shortened V by 2 bases and J by 4 bases, and 9 bases separated the two germline ends. The CDR3 DNA is TGCAGCGTTGAAACACCTAAATACGAGCAGTACTTC. This encodes CSVETPKYEQYF.

This clonotype was seen a handful of times. The chain links TRBV27 to TRBJ2-1; D is perhaps TRBD2 (6 bases). The ends were cut back, 3 bases at V and 3 bases at J, with 12 bases in the middle. There are 15 residues in the CDR3. Germline V gene sequence: CDR1 MNHEY, CDR2 SMNVEV (reference sequence). CDR3 bases: TGTGCCAGCAGTTTCGGGGGAAGGGTCTACAATGAGCAGTTCTTC. Its translation is CASSFGGRVYNEQFF.

This clonotype has a handful of counts. The chain combines TRBV6-1 with TRBJ1-5, with a weak D call TRBD1 (6 bases). CDR1 MNHNS and CDR2 SASEGT come from the germline V gene. The CDR3 runs to 14 residues. V lost 6 bases to trimming and J lost 4 bases, with 13 bases between them. CDR3 region: CASSEQGRNQPQHF. The CDR3 nucleotides are TGTGCCAGCAGCGAACAGGGTAGGAATCAGCCCCAGCATTTT.

Here the CDR3 reads CASSRTRAIANEQFF. The CDR3 nucleotides are TGTGCCAGCAGCCGGACTAGGGCCATCGCCAATGAGCAGTTCTTC. The V and J genes are TRBV7-2 and TRBJ2-1; 7 bases align to TRBD2. This CDR3 contains 15 residues. Losses at the gene ends were 5 bases for V and 6 bases for J; bases not matched to a gene: 10. CDR1 and CDR2 from the germline V gene are SGHTA and FQGNSA.

This clonotype was seen ten or more times. The chain links TRBV3-1 to TRBJ2-3, with 10 bases aligning to TRBD2. Looked up from germline, CDR1 is LGHDT and CDR2 is YNNKEL (reference sequence). The ends lost 4 bases at V and 1 base at J; junction bases unmatched: 2. The CDR3 contains 15 residues. The CDR3 coding sequence is TGTGCCAGCAGCCTAGCGGGAGGCCGCACAGATACGCAGTATTTT. Protein: CASSLAGGRTDTQYF.

The chain combines TRBV5-1 with TRBJ2-3; a weak D match, TRBD1 (6 bases). The last part of the DNA fits TRBJ1-5 better; the J call may be wrong. CDR1 and CDR2 (germline): SGHRS, YFSETQ. The CDR3 has 13 amino acids. The CDR3 here is CASSLRRTDTQHF. The CDR3 nucleotides read TGCGCCAGCAGCCTCCGTCGGACAGATACGCAGCATTTT.

This clonotype was observed many times. The genes are TRBV3-1 and TRBJ2-7, with TRBD2 as a possible D gene (6 bases). V lost 1 base, J lost 7 bases, and 11 bases lay in between. The CDR3 is made up of 13 amino acids. Per the germline V gene, CDR1 is LGHDT and CDR2 is YNNKEL (reference sequence). The CDR3: CASSQAGVEEQYF. The CDR3 region has the DNA TGTGCCAGCAGCCAAGCGGGAGTTGAGGAGCAGTACTTC.

This clonotype has ten or more counts. The chain has TRBV20-1 and TRBJ2-3, with D perhaps matching TRBD1 (5 bases). The CDR3 spans 16 residues. Trimming took off 2 bases at V and 0 bases at J, with 15 bases between the two ends. The germline CDR1 and CDR2 sequences are DFQATT and SNEGSKA (reference sequence). In DNA form, the CDR3 reads TGCAGTGCTAGAATCCCCGCCCAGGGAAGCACAGATACGCAGTATTTT. The encoded protein is CSARIPAQGSTDTQYF.

This clonotype was counted many times. This sequence joins TRBV12-3 or TRBV12-4 and TRBJ1-6; 7 nucleotides match TRBD1. The junction had 2 bases not matched to a gene; V was cut back by 1 base and J by 5 bases. This CDR3 comprises 15 residues. CDR3 sequence: CASSLGDSNNSPLHF. The DNA for the CDR3 is TGTGCCAGCAGTTTAGGGGACAGCAATAATTCACCCCTCCACTTT.

This clonotype has ten or more counts. This sequence joins TRBV2 and TRBJ2-3, with 10 bases lining up with TRBD1. The junction had 10 bases not matched to a gene; V was cut back by 11 bases and J by 5 bases. Germline CDR1 SNHLY, CDR2 FYNNEI. The length of the CDR3 is 14 residues. The CDR3 DNA reads as TGTGCCCCGCAGGGGGACAGGGGTGGAGATACGCAGTATTTT. This gives the protein CAPQGDRGGDTQYF.

CDR3 bases: TGTGCCAGCAGCCTGGGACAGGGGATTTGGGGCTACACCTTC. Encoded protein: CASSLGQGIWGYTF. The rearrangement joins TRBV13 to TRBJ1-2, with 10 positions matching TRBD1. The V gene end was trimmed by 5 bases and the J gene end by 8 bases; junction bases not matched to a gene: 8. The CDR3 loop spans 14 amino acids. Per germline, CDR1 PRHDT and CDR2 FYEKMQ (reference sequence).

This clonotype has a handful of counts. V and J are TRBV6-1 and TRBJ2-1; 8 bases are shared with TRBD1. The CDR3 is 14 residues long. Germline CDR1 and CDR2: MNHNS and SASEGT. Trimming at V came to 6 bases and at J to 5 bases, leaving 6 bases not matched to a gene. CDR3 amino acids: CASRTGTGNNEQFF. As DNA, the CDR3 is TGTGCCAGCAGAACAGGGACAGGCAACAATGAGCAGTTCTTC.

This clonotype was seen a handful of times. The rearrangement joins TRBV12-5 to TRBJ2-3; 10 positions match TRBD2. The CDR3 has 15 residues. Per the germline V gene, CDR1 is LGHNT and CDR2 is FRNRAP. Trimming took 7 bases from V and 2 from J; bases not matched to a gene: 6. CDR3 residues: CASAFGLADTDTQYF. CDR3 DNA sequence: TGTGCTAGTGCCTTCGGACTAGCGGACACAGATACGCAGTATTTT. Combining the CDR3 with reference TRBV12-5 and TRBJ2-3 gives the whole variable domain DARVTQTPRHKVTEMGQEVTMRCQPILGHNTVFWYRQTMMQGLELLAYFRNRAPLDDSGMPKDRFSAEMPDATLATLKIQPSEPRDSAVYFCASAFGLADTDTQYFGPGTRLTVL.

This clonotype was counted at least ten times. This rearrangement joins TRBV9 to TRBJ2-1; tentatively, D is TRBD2 (6 bases). V gave up 0 bases and J gave up 2 bases, with 12 bases separating them. The CDR3 contains 16 residues. Germline CDR1 and CDR2: SGDLS and YYNGEE. The CDR3 is CASSVEIGSPYNEQFF. DNA of the CDR3: TGTGCCAGCAGCGTAGAAATCGGGAGCCCCTACAATGAGCAGTTCTTC.

The chain has TRBV12-3 or TRBV12-4 and TRBJ2-2, with TRBD2 identical over 10 bases. The CDR3 runs to 14 residues. V gave up 10 bases and J gave up 4 bases; unmatched junction bases: 6. CDR3: CANSLAGATGELFF. The CDR3 DNA reads as TGTGCCAACAGCCTAGCGGGGGCCACCGGGGAGCTGTTTTTT.

Notes on this clonotype: Just one base apart from a much larger clone, this may be a read error. The chain has TRBV11-3 and TRBJ1-1, with D possibly matching TRBD1 (6 bases). This CDR3 spans 14 amino acids. CDR1 is SGHNT and CDR2 is YENEEA in the germline V gene. The CDR3 sequence is CANSFQGTNTEAFF. CDR3 coding DNA: TGTGCCAACAGCTTTCAGGGGACGAACACTGAAGCTTTCTTT.

Ten or more counts support this clonotype. This chain uses TRBV30 with TRBJ1-4; D uncertain. V was trimmed by 3 bases and J by 12 bases, leaving 14 bases between them. The germline V gene has CDR1 GTSNPN and CDR2 SVGIG (reference sequence). CDR3 size: 12 residues. The CDR3 sequence: CAWSDSVVELFF. CDR3 nucleotides: TGTGCCTGGAGCGATTCAGTAGTAGAACTGTTTTTT.

This clonotype was recorded at least ten times. The CDR3 loop is CASSQAGEAFF. The CDR3 bases are TGTGCCAGCAGCCAGGCAGGCGAAGCTTTCTTT. The genes are TRBV6-2 or TRBV6-3 and TRBJ1-1; no clear D gene. Trimming removed 6 bases at V and 8 bases at J, with 10 bases between. The CDR3 extends over 11 amino acids. Germline-derived CDR1 and CDR2 are MNHEY and SVGEGT.

This clonotype was detected only a few times. A much larger clone differs by one base, so this may be a read error. The V gene is TRBV18, the J gene TRBJ1-1, with a tentative D call TRBD1 (5 bases). The CDR3 consists of 14 residues. The germline CDR1 and CDR2 sequences are KGHSH and LQKENI. CDR3 nucleotide sequence: TGTGTCAGCTCAGCCCCGTCAAGGGACGGTGAAGCTTTCTTT. Protein: CVSSAPSRDGEAFF. The entire variable domain, with the rest obtained from reference TRBV18 and TRBJ1-1, is as follows: NAGVMQNPRHLVRRRGQEARLRCSPMKGHSHVYWYRQLPEEGLKFMVYLQKENIIDESGMPKERFSAEFPKEGPSILRIQQVVRGDSAAYFCVSSAPSRDGEAFFGQGTRLTVV.

The chain recombines TRBV4-3 with TRBJ1-6; D is uncertain. The germline V and J ends were trimmed by 0 bases and 8 bases, with 14 bases remaining between them. Germline CDR1 is LGHNA and CDR2 is YSLEER. The CDR3 contains 16 residues. The CDR3 region is CASSQDLGGSHSPLHF. CDR3 DNA: TGCGCCAGCAGCCAAGATTTAGGCGGCAGCCATTCACCCCTCCACTTT.

The V gene is TRBV7-9, the J gene TRBJ2-5, with 10 bases fitting TRBD2. The CDR3 loop spans 17 amino acids. From germline, CDR1 is SEHNR and CDR2 FQNEAQ (reference sequence). V trimming: 5 bases; J trimming: 2 bases; junction bases outside the gene matches: 11. Written as DNA, the CDR3 is TGTGCCAGCAGCCCCCTCCTTAGCGGGAGGTCTCAAGAGACCCAGTACTTC. Amino acid sequence: CASSPLLSGRSQETQYF.

This clonotype has a handful of counts. The rearrangement uses TRBV10-3 and TRBJ2-1; 7 nucleotides agree with TRBD2. The CDR3 runs to 17 residues. Germline CDR1 is ENHRY and CDR2 is SYGVKD. Trimming at V came to 0 bases and at J to 5 bases, leaving 10 bases not matched to a gene. CDR3 residues: CAISESNRGSRNNEQFF. The CDR3 DNA sequence: TGTGCCATCAGTGAGTCGAATCGCGGGAGTCGAAACAATGAGCAGTTCTTC.